This T cell receptor (beta chain) was documented in a study of T cells in Graves' hyperthyroidism and ophthalmopathy. Study-level findings and limits: Most expanded thyroid clonotypes above 0.001 also appeared in blood. A 13 V-J signature model discriminated ophthalmopathy versus stable hyperthyroidism.

Researchers amplified the TCR beta CDR3 regions from RNA transcripts. HTBI primers were the set used in a first-round RT-PCR of the TCR CDR3. Each CDR3 protein is one row after TCRdb ran MiXCR on the multiplex PCR reads. The table includes about 560,000 distinct CDR3 sequences, more than 45% detected once. In the case of this clonotype: The target antigen is unknown.

Patients aged 18 to 65 had newly diagnosed hyperthyroidism lasting under 2 months. Germline V gene lookup returns CDR1 LNHDA and CDR2 SQIVND (reference sequence). Trimming left V 0 bases short and J 0 bases short, with 11 bases between. The CDR3 length is 16 residues. The chain couples TRBV19 to TRBJ1-1; D is unresolved. Source material: peripheral blood or thyroid tissue (not recorded which). The receptor comes from a woman in her late teens or twenties with Graves' hyperthyroidism. CDR3 in amino acids: CASSIDRQTMNTEAFF. Here the CDR3 DNA reads TGTGCCAGTAGTATAGACCGACAAACAATGAACACTGAAGCTTTCTTT. The variable domain in full, completed from reference TRBV19 and TRBJ1-1, reads DGGITQSPKYLFRKEGQNVTLSCEQNLNHDAMYWYRQDPGQGLRLIYYSQIVNDFQKGDIAEGYSVSREKKESFPLTVTSAQKNPTAFYLCASSIDRQTMNTEAFFGQGTRLTVV.